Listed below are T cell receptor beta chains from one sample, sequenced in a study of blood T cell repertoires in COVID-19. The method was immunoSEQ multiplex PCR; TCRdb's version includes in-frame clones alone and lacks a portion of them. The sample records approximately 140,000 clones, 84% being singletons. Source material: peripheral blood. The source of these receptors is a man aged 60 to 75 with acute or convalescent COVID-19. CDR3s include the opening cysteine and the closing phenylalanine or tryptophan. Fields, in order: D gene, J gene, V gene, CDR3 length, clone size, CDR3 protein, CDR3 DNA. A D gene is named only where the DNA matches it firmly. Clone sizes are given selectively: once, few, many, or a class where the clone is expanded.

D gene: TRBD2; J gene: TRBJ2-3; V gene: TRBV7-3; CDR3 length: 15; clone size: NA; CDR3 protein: CASSPGLGRTDTQYF; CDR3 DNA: TGTGCCAGCAGTCCGGGACTAGGTAGGACAGATACGCAGTATTTT
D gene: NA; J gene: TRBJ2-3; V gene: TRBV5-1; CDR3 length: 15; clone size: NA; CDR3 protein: CASSSLDTSTDTQYF; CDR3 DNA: TGCGCCAGCAGCTCACTGGACACTAGCACAGATACGCAGTATTTT
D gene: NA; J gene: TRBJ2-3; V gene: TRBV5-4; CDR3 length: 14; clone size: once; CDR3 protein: CASSLAGVTDTQYF; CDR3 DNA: TGTGCCAGCAGCTTGGCAGGGGTAACAGATACGCAGTATTTT
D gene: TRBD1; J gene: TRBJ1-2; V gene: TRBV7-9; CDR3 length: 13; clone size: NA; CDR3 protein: CATGRDREKGYTF; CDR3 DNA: TGTGCCACCGGCCGTGACAGGGAAAAAGGCTACACCTTC
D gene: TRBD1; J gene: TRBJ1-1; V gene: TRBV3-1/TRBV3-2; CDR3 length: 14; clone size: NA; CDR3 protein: CASSQGQGGTEAFF; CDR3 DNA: TGTGCCAGCAGCCAGGGACAGGGAGGGACTGAAGCTTTCTTT
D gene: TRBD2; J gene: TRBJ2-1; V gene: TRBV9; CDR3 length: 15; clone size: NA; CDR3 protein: CASSVLDGGRGEQFF; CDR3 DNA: TGTGCCAGCAGCGTCTTAGACGGGGGGAGAGGTGAGCAGTTCTTC
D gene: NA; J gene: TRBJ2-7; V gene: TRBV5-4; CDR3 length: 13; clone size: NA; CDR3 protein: CASSLRGSYEQYF; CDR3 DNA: TGTGCCAGCAGCTTGCGGGGGTCCTACGAGCAGTACTTC
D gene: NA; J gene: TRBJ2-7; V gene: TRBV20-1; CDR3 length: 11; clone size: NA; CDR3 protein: CSAPGLDEQYF; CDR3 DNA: TGCAGTGCCCCCGGACTTGACGAGCAGTACTTC
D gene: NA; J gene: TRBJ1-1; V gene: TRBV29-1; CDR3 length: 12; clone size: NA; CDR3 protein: CSVGQGNTEAFF; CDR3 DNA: TGCAGCGTTGGGCAGGGGAACACTGAAGCTTTCTTT
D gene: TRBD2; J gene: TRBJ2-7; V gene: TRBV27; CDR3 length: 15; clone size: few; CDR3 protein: CASSPVLAGGYEQYF; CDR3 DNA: TGTGCCAGCAGTCCTGTACTAGCGGGAGGGTACGAGCAGTACTTC
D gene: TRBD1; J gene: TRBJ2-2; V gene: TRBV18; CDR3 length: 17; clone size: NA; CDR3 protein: CASSPLTGTGVTGELFF; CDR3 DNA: TGTGCCAGCTCACCACTGACCGGGACAGGGGTAACCGGGGAGCTGTTTTTT
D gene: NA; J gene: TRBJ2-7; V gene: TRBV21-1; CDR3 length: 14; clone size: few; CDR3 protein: CASSIPGQRSEQYF; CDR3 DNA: TGTGCCAGCAGCATACCGGGACAAAGATCCGAGCAGTACTTC
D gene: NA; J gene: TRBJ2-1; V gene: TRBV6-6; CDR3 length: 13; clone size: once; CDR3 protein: CASSYPEGSEQFF; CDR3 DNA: TGTGCCAGCAGTTACCCCGAGGGCAGTGAGCAGTTCTTC
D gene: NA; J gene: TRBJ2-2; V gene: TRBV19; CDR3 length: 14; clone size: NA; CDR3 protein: CASSIGQSTGELFF; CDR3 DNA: TGTGCCAGTAGTATCGGACAGAGCACCGGGGAGCTGTTTTTT
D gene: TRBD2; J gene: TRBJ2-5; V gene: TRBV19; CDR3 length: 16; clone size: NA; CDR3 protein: CASSAGTSGGGETQYF; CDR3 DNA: TGTGCCAGTAGTGCTGGGACTAGCGGGGGTGGGGAGACCCAGTACTTC
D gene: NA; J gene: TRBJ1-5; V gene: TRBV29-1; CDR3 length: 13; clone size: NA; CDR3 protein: CSVDGTTDQPQHF; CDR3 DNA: TGCAGCGTTGATGGTACGACAGATCAGCCCCAGCATTTT
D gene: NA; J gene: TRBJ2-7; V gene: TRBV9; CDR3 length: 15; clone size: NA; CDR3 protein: CASSVAAGYLYEQYF; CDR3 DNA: TGTGCCAGCAGCGTAGCGGCAGGGTATCTATACGAGCAGTACTTC
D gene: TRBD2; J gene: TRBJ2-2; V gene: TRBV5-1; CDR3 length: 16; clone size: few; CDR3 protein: CASSIGLAENTGELFF; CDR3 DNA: TGCGCCAGCAGCATCGGACTAGCAGAGAACACCGGGGAGCTGTTTTTT
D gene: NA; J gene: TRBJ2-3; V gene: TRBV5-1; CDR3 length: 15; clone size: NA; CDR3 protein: CASSPDSLGTDTQYF; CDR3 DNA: TGCGCCAGCAGCCCAGATTCCCTGGGCACAGATACGCAGTATTTT
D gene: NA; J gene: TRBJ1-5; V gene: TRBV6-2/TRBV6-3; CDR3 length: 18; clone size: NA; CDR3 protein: CASSYSSSFTGSNQPQHF; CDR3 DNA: TGTGCCAGCAGTTACTCGAGTAGTTTTACAGGTAGCAATCAGCCCCAGCATTTT
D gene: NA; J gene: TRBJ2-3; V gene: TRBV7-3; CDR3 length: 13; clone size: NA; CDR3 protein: CASSLYDGDTQYF; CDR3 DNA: TGTGCCAGCAGCTTATATGACGGGGATACGCAGTATTTT
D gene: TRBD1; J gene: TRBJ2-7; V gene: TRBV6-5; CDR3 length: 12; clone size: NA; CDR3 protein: CAVGQVEYEQYF; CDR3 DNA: TGTGCCGTGGGACAGGTTGAGTACGAGCAGTACTTC